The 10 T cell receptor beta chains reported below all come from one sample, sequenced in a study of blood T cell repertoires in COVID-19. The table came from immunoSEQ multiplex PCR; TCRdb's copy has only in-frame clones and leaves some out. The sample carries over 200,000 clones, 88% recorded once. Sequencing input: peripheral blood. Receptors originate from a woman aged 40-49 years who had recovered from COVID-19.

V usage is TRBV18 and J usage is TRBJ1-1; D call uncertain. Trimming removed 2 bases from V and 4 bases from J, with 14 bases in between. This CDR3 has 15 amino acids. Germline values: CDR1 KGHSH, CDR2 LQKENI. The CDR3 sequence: CASSPRAPRGTEAFF. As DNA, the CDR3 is TGTGCCAGCTCACCAAGGGCCCCCCGGGGCACTGAAGCTTTCTTT.

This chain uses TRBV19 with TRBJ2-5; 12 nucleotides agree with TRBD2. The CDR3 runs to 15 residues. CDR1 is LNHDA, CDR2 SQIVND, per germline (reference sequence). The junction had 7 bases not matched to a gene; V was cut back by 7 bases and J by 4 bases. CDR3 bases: TGTGCCAGTACGGGGACTAGCGGGTACGGAGAGACCCAGTACTTC. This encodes CASTGTSGYGETQYF. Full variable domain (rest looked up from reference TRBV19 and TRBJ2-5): DGGITQSPKYLFRKEGQNVTLSCEQNLNHDAMYWYRQDPGQGLRLIYYSQIVNDFQKGDIAEGYSVSREKKESFPLTVTSAQKNPTAFYLCASTGTSGYGETQYFGPGTRLLVL.

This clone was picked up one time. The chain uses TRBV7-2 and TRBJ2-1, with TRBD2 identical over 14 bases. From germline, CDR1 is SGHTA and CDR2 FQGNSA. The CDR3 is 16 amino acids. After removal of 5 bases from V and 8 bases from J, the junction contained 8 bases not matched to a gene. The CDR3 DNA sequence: TGTGCCAGCAGCAGGGGAGGGACTAGCGGGAGATATGAGCAGTTCTTC. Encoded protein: CASSRGGTSGRYEQFF.

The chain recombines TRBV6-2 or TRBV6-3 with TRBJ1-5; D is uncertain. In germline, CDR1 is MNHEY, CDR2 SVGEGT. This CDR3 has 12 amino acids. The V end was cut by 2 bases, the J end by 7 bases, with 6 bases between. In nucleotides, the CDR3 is TGTGCCAGCAGTTACCCCGGGCAGCCCCAGCATTTT. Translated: CASSYPGQPQHF.

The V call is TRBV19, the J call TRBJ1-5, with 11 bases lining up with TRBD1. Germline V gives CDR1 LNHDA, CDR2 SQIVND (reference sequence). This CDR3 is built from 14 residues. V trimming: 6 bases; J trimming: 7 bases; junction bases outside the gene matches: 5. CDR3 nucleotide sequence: TGTGCCAGTAGGGGACAGGGGGTTAGGCAGCCCCAGCATTTT. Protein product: CASRGQGVRQPQHF. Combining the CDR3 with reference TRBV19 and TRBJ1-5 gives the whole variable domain DGGITQSPKYLFRKEGQNVTLSCEQNLNHDAMYWYRQDPGQGLRLIYYSQIVNDFQKGDIAEGYSVSREKKESFPLTVTSAQKNPTAFYLCASRGQGVRQPQHFGDGTRLSIL.

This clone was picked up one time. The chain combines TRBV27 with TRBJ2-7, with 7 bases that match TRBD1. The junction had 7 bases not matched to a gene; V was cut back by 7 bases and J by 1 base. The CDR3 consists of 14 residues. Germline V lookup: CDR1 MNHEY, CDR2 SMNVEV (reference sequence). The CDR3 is CASTHRGGSYEQYV. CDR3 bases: TGTGCCAGCACCCACAGGGGCGGTTCCTACGAGCAGTACGTC.

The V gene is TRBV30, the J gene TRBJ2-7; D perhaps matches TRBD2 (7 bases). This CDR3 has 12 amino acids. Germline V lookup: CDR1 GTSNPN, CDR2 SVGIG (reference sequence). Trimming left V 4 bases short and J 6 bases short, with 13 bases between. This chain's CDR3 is CAWNRRGGEQYF. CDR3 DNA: TGTGCCTGGAACCGGAGGGGGGGCGAGCAGTACTTC.

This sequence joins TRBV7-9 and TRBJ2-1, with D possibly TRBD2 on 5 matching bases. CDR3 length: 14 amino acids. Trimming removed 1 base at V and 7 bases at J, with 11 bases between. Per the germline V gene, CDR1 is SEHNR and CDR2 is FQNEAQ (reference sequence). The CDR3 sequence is CASSLGGERNEQFF. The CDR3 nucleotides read TGTGCCAGCAGCTTAGGTGGGGAGCGTAATGAGCAGTTCTTC.

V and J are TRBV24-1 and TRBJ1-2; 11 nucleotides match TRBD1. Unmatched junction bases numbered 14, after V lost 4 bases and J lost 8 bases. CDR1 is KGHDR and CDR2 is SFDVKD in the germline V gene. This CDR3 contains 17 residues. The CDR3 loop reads CATSEKKAGTGGEGYTF. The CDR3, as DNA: TGTGCCACCAGTGAGAAAAAAGCCGGGACAGGGGGAGAAGGCTACACCTTC.

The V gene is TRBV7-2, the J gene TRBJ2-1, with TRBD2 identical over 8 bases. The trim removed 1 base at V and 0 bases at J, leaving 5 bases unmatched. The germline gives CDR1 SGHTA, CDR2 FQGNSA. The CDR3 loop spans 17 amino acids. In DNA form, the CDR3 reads TGTGCCAGCAGCTTAGGGGTCCTAGCGGGCTCCTACAATGAGCAGTTCTTC. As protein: CASSLGVLAGSYNEQFF.